This TCR beta chain was identified during a study of cytomegalovirus exposure and HLA in healthy donors. General study results and limits: Owing to their indistinguishability, certain V segments, notably TRBV6-2 and TRBV6-3, were excluded. Certain sequence variants were highly shared and formed a cluster, and this cluster was likely a sequencing artifact.

V was clipped by 3 bases and J by 4 bases; unmatched bases: 3. The CDR3 loop spans 15 amino acids. Germline V lookup: CDR1 KGHSH, CDR2 LQKENI. Comments on this clone: The antigen remains undetermined.

Researchers ran the PCR with 60 Vbeta and 13 Jbeta primers. The table came from immunoSEQ multiplex PCR; TCRdb's copy has only in-frame clones and leaves some out. The table has approximately 160,000 clones, about three quarters seen once; the top ten hold approximately 3.4%. The sequence was collected from a woman aged 45-65 years in good health and CMV-seropositive. V usage is TRBV18 and J usage is TRBJ2-3; 11 bases map to TRBD2. What was sequenced was PBMCs. Here the CDR3 reads CASSPTSGIADTQYF. The CDR3 region has the DNA TGTGCCAGCTCACCGACTAGCGGGATAGCAGATACGCAGTATTTT.